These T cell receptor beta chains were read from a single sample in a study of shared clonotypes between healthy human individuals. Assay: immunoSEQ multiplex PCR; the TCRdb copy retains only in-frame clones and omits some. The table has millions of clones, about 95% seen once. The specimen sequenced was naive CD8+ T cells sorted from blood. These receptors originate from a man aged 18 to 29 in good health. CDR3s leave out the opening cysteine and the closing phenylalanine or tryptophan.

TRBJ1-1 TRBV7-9 ASSLSPINDNTEAF
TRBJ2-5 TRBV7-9 ASSSLTSGVGETQY
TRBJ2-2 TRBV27 ASRGPNTGELF
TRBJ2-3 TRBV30 AWKGRSIGTDTQY
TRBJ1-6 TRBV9 ASSVSRDSYNSPLH
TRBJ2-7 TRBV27 ASSSVAGYEQY
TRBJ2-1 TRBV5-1 ASSLRQGTYNEQF
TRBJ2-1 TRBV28 ASSLGTGARNEQF
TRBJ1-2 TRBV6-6 ASTITSANHGYT
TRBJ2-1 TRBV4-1 ASTLTVISYNEQF
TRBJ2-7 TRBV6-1 ASSEGAGGPYEQY
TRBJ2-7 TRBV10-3 AISESGERYYEQY
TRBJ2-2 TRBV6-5 ASSRTGENTGELF
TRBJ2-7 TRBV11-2 ASSLVTAGGYEQY
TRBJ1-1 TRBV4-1 ASSQDPAVGLNTEAF
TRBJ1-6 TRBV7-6 ASSLDGGYNSPLH
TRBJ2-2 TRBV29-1 SVELAGVHGELF
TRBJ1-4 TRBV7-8 ASNSGGVRDGSEKLF
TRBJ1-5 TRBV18 ASSPSPGDSNQPQH
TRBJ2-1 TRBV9 ASSGPGQSYNEQF
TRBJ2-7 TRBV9 ASSVGGTYYEQY
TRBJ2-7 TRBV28 ASSPLPEAEQY
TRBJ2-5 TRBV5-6 ASSLGSWTQY
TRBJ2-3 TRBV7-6 ASSLSGGAPDTQY
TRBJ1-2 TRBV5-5 ASSLGNYGYT
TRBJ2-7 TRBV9 ASSVGPGETYEQY
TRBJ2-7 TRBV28 ASSIRGRRTEQY
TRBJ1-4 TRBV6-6 ASRRATNEKLF
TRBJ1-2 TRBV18 ASSPPDSFYGYT
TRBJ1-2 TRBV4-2 ASSQDLAAPVEDYGYT
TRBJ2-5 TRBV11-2 ASSPPHGGRETQY
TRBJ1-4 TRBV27 ASSSSAYSEQSTNEKLF
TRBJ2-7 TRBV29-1 SAGQEPYEQY
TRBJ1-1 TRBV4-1 ASRKRTTDSNTEAF
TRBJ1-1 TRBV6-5 ASSLQRGNTEAF
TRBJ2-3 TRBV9 ASSDTPEGHWDTQY
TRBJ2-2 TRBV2 ASNAGRDTGELF
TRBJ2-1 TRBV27 ASSFSPPSAVVDEQF
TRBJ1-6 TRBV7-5 ARSLTGGIYNSPLH